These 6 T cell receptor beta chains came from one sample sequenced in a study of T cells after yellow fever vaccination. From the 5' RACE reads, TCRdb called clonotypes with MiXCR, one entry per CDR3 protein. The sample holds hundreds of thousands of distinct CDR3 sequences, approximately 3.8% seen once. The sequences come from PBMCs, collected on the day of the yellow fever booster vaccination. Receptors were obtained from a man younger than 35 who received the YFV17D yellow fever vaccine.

The CDR3 loop is CASSQPAEFYGYTF. CDR3 coding DNA: TGCGCCAGCAGCCAACCGGCCGAGTTCTATGGCTACACCTTC. This sequence joins TRBV4-1 and TRBJ1-2, with D unresolved. The V and J ends lost 2 bases and 4 bases respectively, with 11 bases between them. Germline V gives CDR1 MGHRA, CDR2 YSYEKL. The CDR3 spans 14 residues.

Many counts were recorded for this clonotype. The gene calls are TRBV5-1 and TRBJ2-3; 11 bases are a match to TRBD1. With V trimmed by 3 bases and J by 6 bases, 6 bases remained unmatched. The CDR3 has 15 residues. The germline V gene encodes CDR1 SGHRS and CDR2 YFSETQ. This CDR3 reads CASSSGDRGSDTQYF. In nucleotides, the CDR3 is TGCGCCAGCAGCTCTGGGGACAGGGGGTCCGATACGCAGTATTTT.

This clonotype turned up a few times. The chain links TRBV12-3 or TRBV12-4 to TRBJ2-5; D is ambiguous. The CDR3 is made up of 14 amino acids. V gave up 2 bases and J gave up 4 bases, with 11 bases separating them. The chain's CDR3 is CASSLFGRLETQYF. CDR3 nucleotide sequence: TGTGCCAGCAGTTTATTCGGCAGATTAGAGACCCAGTACTTC.

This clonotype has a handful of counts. The CDR3 spells CATSRDAGMNTEAFF. The CDR3 region has the DNA TGTGCCACCAGCAGAGATGCAGGGATGAACACTGAAGCTTTCTTT. V and J are TRBV15 and TRBJ1-1; D possibly corresponds to TRBD1 (5 bases). Trimming cost V 0 bases and J 0 bases, with 8 bases left between them. This CDR3 contains 15 residues. CDR1 is LNHNV and CDR2 is YYDKDF in the germline V gene (reference sequence).

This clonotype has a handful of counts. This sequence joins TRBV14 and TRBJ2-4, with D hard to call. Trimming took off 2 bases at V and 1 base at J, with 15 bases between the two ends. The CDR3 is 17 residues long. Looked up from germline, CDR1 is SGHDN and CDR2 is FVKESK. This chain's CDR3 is CASSQSLGIKAKNIQYF. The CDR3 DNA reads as TGTGCCAGCAGCCAATCATTGGGGATTAAGGCCAAAAACATTCAGTACTTC. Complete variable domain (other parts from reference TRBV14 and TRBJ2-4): EAGVTQFPSHSVIEKGQTVTLRCDPISGHDNLYWYRRVMGKEIKFLLHFVKESKQDESGMPNNRFLAERTGGTYSTLKVQPAELEDSGVYFCASSQSLGIKAKNIQYFGAGTRLSVL.

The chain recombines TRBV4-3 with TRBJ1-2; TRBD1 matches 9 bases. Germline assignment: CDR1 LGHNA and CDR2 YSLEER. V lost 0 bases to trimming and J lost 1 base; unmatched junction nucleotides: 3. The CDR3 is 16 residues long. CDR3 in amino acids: CASSQETGGRNYGYTF. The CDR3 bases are TGCGCCAGCAGCCAAGAAACAGGGGGCCGTAACTATGGCTACACCTTC.